This T cell receptor beta chain comes out of a study of blood T cell repertoires in COVID-19. Study summary: Whether acute or convalescent, the COVID-19 samples came from the United States, Italy and Spain. The cDNA or gDNA used as material had been derived from T cells, B-cell-depleted T cells, or PBMCs.

The CDR3 contains 16 residues. Germline V lookup: CDR1 SGHDN, CDR2 FVKESK. V lost 4 bases, J lost 2 bases, and 8 bases stayed unmatched. As processed by the authors: Estimates of nucleated cell counts were drawn from the amplification of reference gene primers. Here immunoSEQ multiplex PCR was the method, and the copy in TCRdb shows in-frame clones only, minus some. V and J calls and clone size come straight from that table; D and trimming were deduced from the DNA. The table includes about 150,000 clones, roughly 86% detected once. This TCR came from a human donor in a cohort sampled during active COVID-19. The rearrangement links TRBV14 to TRBJ2-1; 7 bases line up with TRBD2. Input material: peripheral blood. The CDR3 nucleotides read TGTGCCAGCAGCCGCAACATCGGGGGGACCTACAATGAGCAGTTCTTC. Protein sequence: CASSRNIGGTYNEQFF.